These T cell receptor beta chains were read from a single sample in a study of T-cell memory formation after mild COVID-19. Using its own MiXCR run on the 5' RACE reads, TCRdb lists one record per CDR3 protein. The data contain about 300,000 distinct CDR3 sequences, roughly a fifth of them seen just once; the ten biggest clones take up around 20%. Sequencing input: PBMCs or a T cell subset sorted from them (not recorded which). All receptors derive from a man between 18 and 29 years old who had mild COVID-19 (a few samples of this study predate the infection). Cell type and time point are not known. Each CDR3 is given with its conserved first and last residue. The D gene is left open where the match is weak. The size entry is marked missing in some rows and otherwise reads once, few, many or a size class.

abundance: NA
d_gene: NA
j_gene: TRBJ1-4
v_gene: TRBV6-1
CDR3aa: CARGPGGEKLFF
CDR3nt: TGTGCCAGGGGCCCCGGAGGTGAAAAACTGTTTTTT

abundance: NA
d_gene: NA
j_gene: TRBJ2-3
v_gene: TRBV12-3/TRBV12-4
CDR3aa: CASSLALRDTQYF
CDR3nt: TGTGCCAGCAGTTTAGCGCTCCGGGATACGCAGTATTTT

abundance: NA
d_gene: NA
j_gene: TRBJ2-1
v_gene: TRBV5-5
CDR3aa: CASSSAGLRTWSEQFF
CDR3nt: TGTGCCAGCAGCTCGGCTGGGTTACGGACATGGAGTGAGCAGTTCTTC

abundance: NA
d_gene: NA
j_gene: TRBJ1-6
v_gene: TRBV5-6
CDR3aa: CASSLQSPGSPLHF
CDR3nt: TGTGCCAGCAGCTTGCAGAGCCCAGGGTCACCCCTCCACTTT

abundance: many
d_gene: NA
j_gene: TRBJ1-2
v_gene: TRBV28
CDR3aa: CASSYTQGTGYTF
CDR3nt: TGTGCCAGCAGCTACACTCAGGGGACTGGCTACACCTTC

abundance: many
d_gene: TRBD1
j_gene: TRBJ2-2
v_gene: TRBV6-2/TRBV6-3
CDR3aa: CASSRTGVTGELFF
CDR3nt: TGTGCCAGCAGTCGGACAGGGGTTACCGGGGAGCTGTTTTTT

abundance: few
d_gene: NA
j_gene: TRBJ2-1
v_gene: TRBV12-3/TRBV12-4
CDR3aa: CASGAGRTNEQFF
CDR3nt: TGTGCCAGCGGGGCGGGGAGGACCAATGAGCAGTTCTTC

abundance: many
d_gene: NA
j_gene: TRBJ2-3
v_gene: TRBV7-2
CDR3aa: CASSLDPGKRTDTQYF
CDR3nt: TGTGCCAGCAGCCTAGACCCGGGGAAACGTACAGATACGCAGTATTTT

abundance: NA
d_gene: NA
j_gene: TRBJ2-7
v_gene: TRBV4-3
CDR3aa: CASSQSVQESYEQYF
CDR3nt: TGCGCCAGCAGCCAGTCGGTCCAGGAATCCTACGAGCAGTACTTC

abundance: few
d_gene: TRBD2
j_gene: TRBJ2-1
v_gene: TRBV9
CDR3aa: CASSDGLAGVSYNEQFF
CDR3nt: TGTGCCAGCAGCGACGGACTAGCGGGGGTCTCCTACAATGAGCAGTTCTTC

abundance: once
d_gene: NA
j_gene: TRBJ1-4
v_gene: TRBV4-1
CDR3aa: CASSQIATNEKLFF
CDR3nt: TGCGCCAGCAGCCAAATTGCAACTAATGAAAAACTGTTTTTT

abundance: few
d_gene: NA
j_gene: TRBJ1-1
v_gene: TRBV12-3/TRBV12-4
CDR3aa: CASSFVWTFF
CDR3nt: TGTGCCAGCAGTTTTGTTTGGACTTTCTTT

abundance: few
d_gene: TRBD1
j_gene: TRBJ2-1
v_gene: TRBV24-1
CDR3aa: CATSDATRTGVNEQFF
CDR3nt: TGTGCCACCAGTGACGCCACGCGGACAGGCGTAAATGAGCAGTTCTTC

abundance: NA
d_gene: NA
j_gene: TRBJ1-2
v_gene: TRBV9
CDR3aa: CASSVVVSGYGYTF
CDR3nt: TGTGCCAGCAGCGTAGTGGTCTCAGGCTATGGCTACACCTTC

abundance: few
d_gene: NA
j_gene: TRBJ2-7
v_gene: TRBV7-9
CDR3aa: CASSAASTPYEQYF
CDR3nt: TGTGCCAGCAGCGCCGCCTCGACCCCCTACGAGCAGTACTTC

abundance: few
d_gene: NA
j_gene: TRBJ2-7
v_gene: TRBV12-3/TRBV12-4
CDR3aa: CASSSGGPEQYF
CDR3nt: TGTGCCAGCAGTTCAGGCGGCCCTGAGCAGTACTTC

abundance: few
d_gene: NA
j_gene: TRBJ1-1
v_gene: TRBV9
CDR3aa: CASSVGAGRNTEAFF
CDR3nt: TGTGCCAGCAGCGTAGGAGCAGGGAGAAACACTGAAGCTTTCTTT

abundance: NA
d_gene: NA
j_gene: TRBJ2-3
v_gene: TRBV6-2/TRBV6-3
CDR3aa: CASSYSDRERWHF
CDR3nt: TGTGCCAGCAGTTACTCGGACAGAGAACGGTGGCATTTT

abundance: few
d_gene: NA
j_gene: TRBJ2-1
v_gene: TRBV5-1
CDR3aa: CASRGGAGNEQFF
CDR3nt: TGCGCCAGCAGAGGTGGGGCAGGAAATGAGCAGTTCTTC

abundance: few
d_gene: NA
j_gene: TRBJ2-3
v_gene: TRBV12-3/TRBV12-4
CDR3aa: CASSLQSTDTQYF
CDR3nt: TGTGCCAGCAGTTTACAGAGCACAGATACGCAGTATTTT

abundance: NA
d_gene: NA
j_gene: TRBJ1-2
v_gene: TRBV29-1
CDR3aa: CSVEESRAANYGYTF
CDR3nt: TGCAGCGTTGAAGAATCACGCGCAGCTAACTATGGCTACACCTTC

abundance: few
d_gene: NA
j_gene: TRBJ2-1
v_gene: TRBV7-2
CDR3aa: CASSGGGQTYNEQFF
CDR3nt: TGTGCCAGCAGCGGGGGGGGACAGACCTACAATGAGCAGTTCTTC

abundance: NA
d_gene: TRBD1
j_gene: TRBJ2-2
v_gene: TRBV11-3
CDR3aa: CASSVGTGGTGELFF
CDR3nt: TGTGCCAGCAGCGTCGGGACAGGGGGCACCGGGGAGCTGTTTTTT

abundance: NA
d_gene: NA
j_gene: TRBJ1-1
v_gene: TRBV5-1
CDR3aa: CASSLTPWGTEAFF
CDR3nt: TGCGCCAGCAGCTTGACGCCATGGGGGACTGAAGCTTTCTTT

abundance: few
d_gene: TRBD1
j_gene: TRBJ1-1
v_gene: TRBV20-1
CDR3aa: CSATTGGAITEAFF
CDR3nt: TGCAGTGCTACTACAGGGGGCGCGATAACTGAAGCTTTCTTT

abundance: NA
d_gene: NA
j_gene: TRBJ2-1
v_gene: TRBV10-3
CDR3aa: CAISRDSINEQFF
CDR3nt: TGTGCCATCAGTCGCGATTCCATCAATGAGCAGTTCTTC

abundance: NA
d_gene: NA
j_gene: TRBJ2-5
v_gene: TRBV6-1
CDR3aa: CASSEVAGWLETQYF
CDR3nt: TGTGCCAGCAGTGAAGTGGCGGGCTGGTTGGAGACCCAGTACTTC

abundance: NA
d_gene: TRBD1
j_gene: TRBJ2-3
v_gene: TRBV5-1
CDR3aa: CASSQEARQGASTDTQYF
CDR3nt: TGCGCCAGCAGCCAGGAGGCCCGACAGGGGGCTAGCACAGATACGCAGTATTTT

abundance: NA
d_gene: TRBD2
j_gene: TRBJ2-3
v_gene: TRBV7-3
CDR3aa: CASSSLTSGVGTDTQYF
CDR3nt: TGTGCCAGCAGCTCCCTGACTAGCGGGGTAGGGACAGATACGCAGTATTTT

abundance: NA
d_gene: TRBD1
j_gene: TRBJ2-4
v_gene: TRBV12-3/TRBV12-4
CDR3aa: CASSFSGQGNIQYF
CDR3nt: TGTGCCAGCAGTTTTTCCGGACAGGGAAACATTCAGTACTTC

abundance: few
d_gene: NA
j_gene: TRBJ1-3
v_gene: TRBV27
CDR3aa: CASGFYSSSGNTIYF
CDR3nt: TGTGCCAGCGGCTTTTACTCGAGCTCTGGAAACACCATATATTTT

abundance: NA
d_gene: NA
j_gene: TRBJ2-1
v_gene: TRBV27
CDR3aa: CASSLSRGSNEQFF
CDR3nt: TGTGCCAGCAGTTTATCCAGGGGCTCTAATGAGCAGTTCTTC

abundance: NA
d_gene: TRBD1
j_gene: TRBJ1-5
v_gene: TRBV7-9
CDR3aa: CASSLVGDSYQPQHF
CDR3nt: TGCGCCAGCAGCTTGGTGGGGGACAGTTATCAGCCCCAGCATTTT

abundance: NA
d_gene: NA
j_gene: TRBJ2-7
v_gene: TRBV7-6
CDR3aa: CASSGRDSSYEQYF
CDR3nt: TGTGCCAGCAGCGGGCGGGACTCTTCCTACGAGCAGTACTTC

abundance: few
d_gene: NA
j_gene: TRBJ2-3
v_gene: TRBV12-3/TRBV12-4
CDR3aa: CASMAILTDTQYF
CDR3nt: TGTGCCAGCATGGCCATACTCACAGATACGCAGTATTTT

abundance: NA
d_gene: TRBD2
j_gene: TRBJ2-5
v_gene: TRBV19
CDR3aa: CASRRGAGETQYF
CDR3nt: TGTGCCAGTAGGCGGGGGGCCGGGGAGACCCAGTACTTC

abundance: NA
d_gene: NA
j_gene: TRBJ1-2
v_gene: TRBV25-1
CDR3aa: CATLGGLRYGYTF
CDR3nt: TGTGCCACCCTAGGGGGGTTACGGTATGGCTACACCTTC

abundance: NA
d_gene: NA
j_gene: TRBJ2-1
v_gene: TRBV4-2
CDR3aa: CASSQGVRGQQFF
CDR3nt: TGTGCCAGCAGCCAAGGAGTCCGCGGACAGCAGTTCTTC

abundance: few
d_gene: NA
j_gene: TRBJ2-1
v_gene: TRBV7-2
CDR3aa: CASTRSNEQFF
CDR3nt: TGTGCCAGCACCCGGAGCAATGAGCAGTTCTTC

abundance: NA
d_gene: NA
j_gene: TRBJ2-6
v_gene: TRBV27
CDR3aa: CASSFWSSGANVLTF
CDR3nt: TGTGCCAGCAGTTTTTGGTCCTCTGGGGCCAACGTCCTGACTTTC

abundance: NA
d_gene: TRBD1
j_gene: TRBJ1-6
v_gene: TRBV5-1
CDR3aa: CASSLTGAVISPLHF
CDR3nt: TGCGCCAGCAGCTTGACAGGGGCTGTTATTTCACCCCTCCACTTT

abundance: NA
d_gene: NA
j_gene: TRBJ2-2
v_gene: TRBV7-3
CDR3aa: CASRGGGSSGELFF
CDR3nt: TGTGCCAGCAGGGGCGGAGGGTCGAGCGGGGAGCTGTTTTTT

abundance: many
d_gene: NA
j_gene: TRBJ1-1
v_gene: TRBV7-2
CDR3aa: CASSWDTSEAFF
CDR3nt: TGTGCCAGCAGCTGGGACACGTCTGAAGCTTTCTTT

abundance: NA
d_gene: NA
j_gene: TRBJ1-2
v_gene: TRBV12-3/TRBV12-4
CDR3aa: CASTGEVFNGYTF
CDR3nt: TGTGCCAGCACGGGGGAGGTTTTTAATGGCTACACCTTC

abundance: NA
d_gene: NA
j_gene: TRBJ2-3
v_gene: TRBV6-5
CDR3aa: CASSYPGDSTDTQYF
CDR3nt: TGTGCCAGCAGTTACCCTGGGGACTCCACAGATACGCAGTATTTT